The following is a TCR beta chain sequence with its context. Its antigen is not identified. The data belong to a study of cytomegalovirus exposure and HLA in healthy donors. Deletions cut 1 base from V and 4 bases from J, with 10 bases between. CDR3 length: 14 residues. Germline-derived CDR1 and CDR2 are SGHTA and FQGNSA. 60 Vbeta and 13 Jbeta primers were used in PCR. The repertoire was sequenced with immunoSEQ multiplex PCR; TCRdb's copy has only in-frame clones and lacks some. Recorded for this sample: 80,000 to 100,000 clones. Study observations and caveats: In a later analysis, CMV-associated beta chains were mostly HLA-associated, it appeared. It was approximately 150 TCR beta chains that were listed as cytomegalovirus-associated. In a later analysis, around 18,000 TCR beta sequences were associated with HLA alleles at 0.05 false discovery rate.

The sample comprised PBMCs. This receptor was obtained from a man in his fifties or sixties in good health and CMV-seronegative. The genes are TRBV7-2 and TRBJ1-1, with no clear D. CDR3 sequence (DNA): TGTGCCAGCAGCTTAGGCCTAACGAGCACTGAAGCTTTCTTT. This codes for CASSLGLTSTEAFF.